This T cell receptor (beta chain) was observed in a study of CD8 T cells in ankylosing spondylitis (dated by TCRdb to about 2017). A note on the overall study: The study profiled T cell receptor beta repertoires in healthy donors and ankylosing spondylitis patients to find disease-linked TCR variants. The full study cohort was made up of about 25 ankylosing spondylitis patients and 108 healthy donors. Peripheral blood samples were taken, and synovial fluid was additionally collected from ankylosing spondylitis patients. The paper as a whole reports these results and caveats: A TCR beta motif of several highly homologous amino acid variants appeared characteristic of blood from ankylosing spondylitis patients. Some motif variants were previously reported in synovial fluid and blood of reactive arthritis patients, suggesting common disease-initiation mechanisms. According to the report, matched synovial fluid samples from ankylosing spondylitis patients were significantly enriched for the disease-linked clones. The disease-linked clones showed a CD8+ phenotype and occurred at relatively low frequencies in peripheral blood.

The sequencer was an Illumina HiSeq 2500. Quantitative 5'-RACE with molecular barcodes was used to prepare TCR beta libraries. Regarding the original processing steps: Disease-linked TCR variants were identified with a new computational method built on a probabilistic model of VDJ rearrangement. TCRdb ran its own pipeline on the public reads, namely fastp trimming at Q25 and MiXCR clone calling, and kept in-frame beta chains. Identical CDR3 proteins give one entry, which carries the most common genes and DNA. The V and J calls come from TCRdb's annotation, not from the publication. The sample table holds 330,000 or so distinct CDR3 sequences, of which roughly 8% were seen once. The ten largest clonotypes hold 13% to 15% of the sample. This clonotype was recorded at least ten times. Its antigen remains undetermined. It has no much larger one-base neighbor in the sample; base qualities were not kept.

Material for sequencing was blood, either unsorted or a sorted T cell fraction (not recorded which). This clonotype was obtained from a male donor with ankylosing spondylitis.

The CDR3 loop reads CSAPGLALTKDYEQYF. The sequenced DNA: TGCAGTGCCCCAGGACTAGCTCTGACCAAAGACTACGAGCAGTACTTC. The rearranged chain carries TRBV20-1 and TRBJ2-7; TRBD2 matches 8 bases in the middle. Per the germline V gene (reference sequence), DFQATT is the CDR1 and SNEGSKA is the CDR2. Ends trimmed: V by 6 bases, J by 3 bases; bases unmatched to a gene: 16. Including the terminal cysteine and phenylalanine, the CDR3 comprises 16 residues. The retained sequence is limited to the CDR3, 48 bases, with the frame set at the first base.